This TCR beta chain was retrieved from a study of metastatic and nonmetastatic thyroid tumors. Not a single patient had been given any form of treatment at any point before undergoing thyroid surgery. Germline V CDR1 and CDR2: KGHSH, LQKENI. Losses at the gene ends were 5 bases for V and 0 bases for J; bases not matched to a gene: 9. The CDR3 is 16 amino acids. Using MiXCR, TCRdb re-called clones from the PCR reads. This sample has roughly 83,000 clones; 14% to 15% occur once, and the top ten carry roughly 4%. The source material was blood. This TCR was recovered from a female donor with papillary thyroid cancer or a benign thyroid nodule (not recorded which). Some clones in this sample may be carry-over from other donors' samples. The rearrangement joins TRBV18 to TRBJ1-1; 7 nucleotides line up with TRBD1. CDR3 coding DNA: TGTGCCAGCTCAAGGGGGGACAGTGCTGTGAACACTGAAGCTTTCTTT. It specifies CASSRGDSAVNTEAFF.